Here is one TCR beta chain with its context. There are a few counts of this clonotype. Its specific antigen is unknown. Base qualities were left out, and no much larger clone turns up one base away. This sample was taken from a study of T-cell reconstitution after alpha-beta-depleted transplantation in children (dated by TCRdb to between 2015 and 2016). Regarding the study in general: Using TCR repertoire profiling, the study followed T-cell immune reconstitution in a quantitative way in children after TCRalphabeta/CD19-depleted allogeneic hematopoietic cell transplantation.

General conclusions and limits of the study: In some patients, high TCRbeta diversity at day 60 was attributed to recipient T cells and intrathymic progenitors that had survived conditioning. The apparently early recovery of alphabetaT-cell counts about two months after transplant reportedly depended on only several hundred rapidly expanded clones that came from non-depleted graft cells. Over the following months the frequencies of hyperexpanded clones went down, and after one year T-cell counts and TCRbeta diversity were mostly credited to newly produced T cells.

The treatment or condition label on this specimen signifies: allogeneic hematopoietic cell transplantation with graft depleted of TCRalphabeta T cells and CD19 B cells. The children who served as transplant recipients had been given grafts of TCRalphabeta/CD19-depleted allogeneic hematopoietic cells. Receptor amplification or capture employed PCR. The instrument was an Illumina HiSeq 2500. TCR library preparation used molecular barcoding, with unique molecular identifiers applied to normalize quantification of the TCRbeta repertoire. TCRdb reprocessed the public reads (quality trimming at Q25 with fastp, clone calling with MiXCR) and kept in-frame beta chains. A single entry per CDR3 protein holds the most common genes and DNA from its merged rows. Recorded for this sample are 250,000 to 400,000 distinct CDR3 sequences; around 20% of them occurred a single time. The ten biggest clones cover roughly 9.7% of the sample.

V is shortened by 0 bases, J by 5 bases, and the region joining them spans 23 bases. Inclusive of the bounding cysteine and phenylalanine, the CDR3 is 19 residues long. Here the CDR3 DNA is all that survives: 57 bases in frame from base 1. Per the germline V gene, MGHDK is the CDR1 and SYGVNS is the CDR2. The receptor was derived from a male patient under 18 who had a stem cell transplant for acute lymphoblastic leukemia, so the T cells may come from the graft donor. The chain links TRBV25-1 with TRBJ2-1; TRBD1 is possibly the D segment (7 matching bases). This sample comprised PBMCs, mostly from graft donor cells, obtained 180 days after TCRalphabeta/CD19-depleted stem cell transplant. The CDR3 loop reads CASSEYAGQLGPSHNEQFF. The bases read TGTGCCAGCAGTGAATATGCGGGACAGCTGGGCCCCTCTCACAATGAGCAGTTCTTC.